These 28 T cell receptor beta chains came from one sample sequenced in a study of cytomegalovirus exposure and HLA in healthy donors. The study ran its PCR with 60 Vbeta and 13 Jbeta primers. Data came from immunoSEQ multiplex PCR; TCRdb stores just in-frame clones and leaves some out. The sample shows about 120,000 clones, roughly 82% of them seen only once. The source material was PBMCs. The origin of the receptors is a woman in her thirties or forties in good health and CMV-seropositive.

The chain links TRBV5-6 to TRBJ2-2; 7 nucleotides line up with TRBD1. Trimming at V came to 2 bases and at J to 0 bases, leaving 1 base not matched to a gene. CDR3 length equals 15 residues. Germline V gene data show CDR1 as SGHDT and CDR2 as YYEEEE. In DNA form, the CDR3 reads TGTGCCAGCAGCTTCGGGACAGCGAACACCGGGGAGCTGTTTTTT. Amino acid sequence: CASSFGTANTGELFF.

This chain uses TRBV19 with TRBJ2-5; 11 bases agree with TRBD1. The CDR3 is 16 amino acids. V shed 9 bases, J shed 1 base, and the junction held 10 bases outside the gene matches. Germline lookup yields CDR1 LNHDA and CDR2 SQIVND (reference sequence). The chain's CDR3 is CARSPMGTGGQETQYF. The CDR3 DNA is TGTGCCAGATCCCCCATGGGGACAGGGGGCCAAGAGACCCAGTACTTC.

The chain joins TRBV18 to TRBJ2-3; D remains unclear. The CDR3 runs 14 residues. Germline CDR1 reads KGHSH; CDR2 reads LQKENI. Trimming took off 3 bases at V and 5 bases at J, with 12 bases between the two ends. CDR3 sequence reads: CASSPASSLDTQYF. The CDR3 nucleotides are TGTGCCAGCTCACCGGCCTCTTCTTTAGATACGCAGTATTTT.

This clone has just a few counts. The rearrangement links TRBV5-4 to TRBJ2-1; 8 positions match TRBD1. The V gene's germline CDR1 is SGHNT and CDR2 YYREEE (reference sequence). J lost 4 bases, V lost 5 bases, and 8 bases had no gene match. The CDR3 has 15 amino acids. The CDR3 is CASSSDRGFYNEQFF. The CDR3 DNA reads as TGTGCCAGCAGTTCCGACAGGGGATTTTACAATGAGCAGTTCTTC.

V gene TRBV29-1 combines with J gene TRBJ2-1; D gene ambiguous. The CDR3 totals 13 residues. V lost 5 bases and J 6 bases, leaving 14 bases between the germline ends. Germline V CDR1 and CDR2: SQVTM, ANQGSEA. This CDR3 reads CSVSLNLSNEQFF. CDR3 coding DNA: TGCAGCGTTTCATTAAACCTTAGCAATGAGCAGTTCTTC.

This chain joins TRBV6-5 and TRBJ2-5; possible D gene TRBD2, 6 bases. The V end lost 8 bases, the J end lost 11 bases, and 27 bases lay between the germline ends. The CDR3 runs 15 residues. Germline V gives CDR1 MNHEY, CDR2 SVGAGI. CDR3 sequence: CASPEPRGENQEQYF. The DNA of the CDR3 is TGTGCCAGCCCCGAACCGCGGGGCGAGAATCAAGAGCAGTACTTC.

V and J are TRBV7-2 and TRBJ1-3; tentatively, D is TRBD1 (6 bases). The CDR3 extends over 17 amino acids. Trimming removed 3 bases at V and 0 bases at J, with 15 bases between. Germline values: CDR1 SGHTA, CDR2 FQGNSA. This CDR3 reads CASSLAGTPLSGNTIYF. CDR3 nucleotides: TGTGCCAGCAGCTTGGCCGGGACACCCCTCTCTGGAAACACCATATATTTT.

The chain is built from TRBV2 and TRBJ1-6; D gene uncertain. This CDR3 is 12 amino acids long. The V end was cut by 6 bases, the J end by 10 bases, with 10 bases between. CDR1 is SNHLY, CDR2 FYNNEI, per germline. The CDR3: CASRVGRSPLHF. CDR3 bases: TGTGCCAGCAGAGTTGGCAGATCACCCCTCCACTTT.

The V gene is TRBV4-2, the J gene TRBJ2-2; 7 bases agree with TRBD1. This CDR3 region has 15 residues. V was pared by 4 bases and J by 4 bases, with 6 bases of the junction left unmatched. CDR1 is LGHNA, CDR2 YNFKEQ, per germline. CDR3 loop: CASSPRRDSTGELFF. The CDR3 DNA is TGTGCCAGCAGCCCTCGCCGGGACAGCACCGGGGAGCTGTTTTTT.

CDR3 nucleotides: TGTGCCAGCAGCGTTCAGGGTTTCACAGATACGCAGTATTTT. The encoded protein is CASSVQGFTDTQYF. The J gene is TRBJ2-3, the V gene TRBV9; D may be TRBD1 (5 bases). In germline, CDR1 is SGDLS, CDR2 YYNGEE. The CDR3 covers 14 residues. V was trimmed by 2 bases and J by 2 bases, leaving 9 bases between them. The full variable domain, rest sourced from reference TRBV9 and TRBJ2-3, is DSGVTQTPKHLITATGQRVTLRCSPRSGDLSVYWYQQSLDQGLQFLIQYYNGEERAKGNILERFSAQQFPDLHSELNLSSLELGDSALYFCASSVQGFTDTQYFGPGTRLTVL.

Of note for this clone: This sample also contains other DNA sequences that code for the same CDR3. The chain links TRBV27 to TRBJ2-1; TRBD1 might be the D (6 bases). This CDR3 contains 13 residues. V lost 6 bases and J lost 2, with 8 bases in between. Germline V CDR1 and CDR2: MNHEY, SMNVEV (reference sequence). CDR3 loop: CASRTGAYNEQFF. CDR3 coding DNA: TGTGCCAGCAGGACAGGAGCCTACAATGAGCAGTTCTTC.

The rearrangement joins TRBV19 to TRBJ1-4; D is undetermined. The CDR3 spans 13 residues. In germline, CDR1 is LNHDA, CDR2 SQIVND (reference sequence). The V end lost 4 bases, the J end lost 8 bases, and 11 bases lay between the germline ends. CDR3 bases: TGTGCCAGTAGTACCTCCGGTGCCGAAAAACTGTTTTTT. Translated, it gives CASSTSGAEKLFF.

This chain connects TRBV4-3 to TRBJ2-1; 9 bases fit TRBD2. Looked up from germline, CDR1 is LGHNA and CDR2 is YSLEER. V lost 1 base to trimming and J lost 4 bases; unmatched junction nucleotides: 5. This CDR3 is built from 16 residues. The chain's CDR3 is CASSQGLAALYNEQFF. The DNA of the CDR3 is TGCGCCAGCAGCCAAGGACTAGCGGCCCTTTACAATGAGCAGTTCTTC.

The V and J genes are TRBV6-6 and TRBJ1-2; a possible D gene is TRBD1 (6 bases). The germline gives CDR1 MNHNY, CDR2 SVGAGI (reference sequence). This CDR3 has 15 residues. Trimming took 6 bases from V and 3 from J, leaving 17 bases between them. The CDR3 DNA reads as TGTGCCAGCAGCCCCGTTGGGGGCCTAGACTATGGCTACACCTTC. Encoded protein: CASSPVGGLDYGYTF.

Only one count was recorded for this clone. This chain uses TRBV30 with TRBJ2-7; 11 bases are a match to TRBD2. The CDR3 runs 16 residues. Germline assignment: CDR1 GTSNPN and CDR2 SVGIG (reference sequence). Unmatched junction bases numbered 9, after V lost 2 bases and J lost 3 bases. The CDR3 region has the DNA TGTGCCTGGAGTACCCGAACTAGCGGGAGTTACTACGAGCAGTACTTC. Residues: CAWSTRTSGSYYEQYF. The whole variable domain, remainder taken from reference TRBV30 and TRBJ2-7, is SQTIHQWPATLVQPVGSPLSLECTVEGTSNPNLYWYRQAAGRGLQLLFYSVGIGQISSEVPQNLSASRPQDRQFILSSKKLLLSDSGFYLCAWSTRTSGSYYEQYFGPGTRLTVT.

This clone was counted only a few times. V gene TRBV7-2 combines with J gene TRBJ2-2, with 9 bases that match TRBD1. CDR3 length equals 16 residues. Losses at the gene ends were 5 bases for V and 5 bases for J; bases not matched to a gene: 9. Germline CDR1 and CDR2: SGHTA and FQGNSA. DNA for the CDR3: TGTGCCAGCAGCGAACGGACAGGGGTGGGAACCGGGGAGCTGTTTTTT. It specifies CASSERTGVGTGELFF.

For the CDR3, the DNA is TGTGCCAGCAGCCCGTCGACAGGGGACTCCTACGAGCAGTACTTC. Translation: CASSPSTGDSYEQYF. The chain has TRBV7-8 and TRBJ2-7, with 8 bases matching TRBD1. This CDR3 is built from 15 residues. Germline CDR1 reads SGHVS; CDR2 reads FQNEAQ. V dropped 5 bases and J dropped 0; count of bases not matched to a gene: 6.

The chain couples TRBV28 to TRBJ1-2, with D tentatively TRBD1 (6 bases). Trimming removed 2 bases at V and 1 base at J, with 11 bases between. The germline CDR1 and CDR2 sequences are MDHEN and SYDVKM. The length of the CDR3 is 15 residues. CDR3 loop: CASSLGGGGNYGYTF. CDR3 nucleotides: TGTGCCAGCAGTTTAGGGGGAGGGGGTAACTATGGCTACACCTTC.

The rearrangement uses TRBV6-1 and TRBJ1-6, with D perhaps matching TRBD1 (6 bases). The CDR3 runs to 15 residues. Germline CDR1 and CDR2: MNHNS and SASEGT. V gave up 1 base and J gave up 8 bases, with 12 bases separating them. This CDR3 is CASSEEGGSYSPLHF. CDR3 sequence (DNA): TGTGCCAGCAGTGAAGAGGGGGGGTCGTATTCACCCCTCCACTTT.

This clone was seen a few times. The V and J genes are TRBV6-1 and TRBJ2-3; the D gene is possibly TRBD1 (6 bases). Trimming left V 5 bases short and J 8 bases short, with 17 bases between. This CDR3 contains 14 residues. Germline V lookup: CDR1 MNHNS, CDR2 SASEGT. The CDR3 region is CASSYMAGVFTQYF. The CDR3 DNA reads as TGTGCCAGCAGTTATATGGCAGGGGTGTTTACGCAGTATTTT.

The genes are TRBV6-1 and TRBJ1-2; no firm D call. The length of the CDR3 is 12 residues. Between the trimmed V and J ends, which lost 3 bases and 4 bases, there was a span of 6 bases. Per the germline V gene, CDR1 is MNHNS and CDR2 is SASEGT. CDR3 region: CASSEPVYGYTF. The CDR3 nucleotides read TGTGCCAGCAGTGAGCCAGTCTATGGCTACACCTTC.

The rearrangement links TRBV4-1 to TRBJ1-4, with TRBD1 as a possible D gene (6 bases). Germline V CDR1 and CDR2: MGHRA, YSYEKL. The CDR3 loop spans 13 amino acids. Between the trimmed V and J ends, which lost 5 bases and 13 bases, there was a span of 17 bases. CDR3 sequence: CASSAPTGPLLFF. The CDR3 DNA reads as TGCGCCAGCAGCGCACCTACAGGGCCCCTACTGTTTTTT.

This chain uses TRBV19 with TRBJ1-1, with no clear D. V lost 7 bases and J 0 bases, leaving 15 bases between the germline ends. The CDR3 runs to 15 residues. CDR1 LNHDA and CDR2 SQIVND come from the germline V gene (reference sequence). Here the CDR3 reads CASTPGGSLNTEAFF. DNA for the CDR3: TGTGCCAGTACCCCCGGAGGCAGTCTGAACACTGAAGCTTTCTTT.

This clone appeared a few times. The chain uses TRBV5-1 and TRBJ2-3; D might be TRBD2 (6 bases). V was trimmed by 0 bases and J by 0 bases, leaving 8 bases between them. The germline CDR1 and CDR2 sequences are SGHRS and YFSETQ. The CDR3 extends over 15 amino acids. CDR3 sequence (DNA): TGCGCCAGCAGCTTGGAACTAGCCAGCACAGATACGCAGTATTTT. It codes for CASSLELASTDTQYF. Full variable domain (missing parts from reference TRBV5-1 and TRBJ2-3): KAGVTQTPRYLIKTRGQQVTLSCSPISGHRSVSWYQQTPGQGLQFLFEYFSETQRNKGNFPGRFSGRQFSNSRSEMNVSTLELGDSALYLCASSLELASTDTQYFGPGTRLTVL.

The chain is built from TRBV19 and TRBJ1-5, with 8 nucleotides matching TRBD1. V lost 3 bases to trimming and J lost 6 bases; unmatched junction nucleotides: 7. This CDR3 contains 15 residues. Germline assignment: CDR1 LNHDA and CDR2 SQIVND (reference sequence). CDR3 bases: TGTGCCAGTAGTATTGGTTCAGGGGGCCTTCAGCCCCAGCATTTT. This translates into CASSIGSGGLQPQHF. Looking up the rest from reference TRBV19 and TRBJ1-5 gives the full variable domain: DGGITQSPKYLFRKEGQNVTLSCEQNLNHDAMYWYRQDPGQGLRLIYYSQIVNDFQKGDIAEGYSVSREKKESFPLTVTSAQKNPTAFYLCASSIGSGGLQPQHFGDGTRLSIL.

The V call is TRBV30, the J call TRBJ1-1; the D gene is possibly TRBD1 (6 bases). The CDR3 consists of 13 residues. The germline gives CDR1 GTSNPN, CDR2 SVGIG (reference sequence). Trimming removed 5 bases from V and 5 bases from J, with 15 bases in between. The CDR3 DNA sequence: TGTGCCTGGCTTGGACCAGGGGAGACTGAAGCTTTCTTT. It encodes CAWLGPGETEAFF.

The chain joins TRBV7-9 to TRBJ1-5; D gene unclear. The CDR3 contains 13 residues. The ends were cut back, 1 base at V and 7 bases at J, with 8 bases in the middle. Germline V CDR1 and CDR2: SEHNR, FQNEAQ (reference sequence). DNA of the CDR3: TGTGCCAGCAGCTTAGGAGATAAACAGCCCCAGCATTTT. Translation: CASSLGDKQPQHF.

The table lists this clone with a count of one. This chain joins TRBV5-1 and TRBJ1-5; 10 bases fit TRBD1. The CDR3 runs to 17 residues. Germline V gene lookup returns CDR1 SGHRS and CDR2 YFSETQ. The V and J ends lost 3 bases and 3 bases, in that order; junction bases with no gene match: 9. The CDR3, as DNA: TGCGCCAGCAGCTACACACCGGGACAGGGGAACAATCAGCCCCAGCATTTT. Translating it yields CASSYTPGQGNNQPQHF.